One sample yielded the 24 T cell receptor beta chains listed below, sequenced in a study of CXCR3-negative and CXCR3-positive naive CD8 T cells. Their recognized antigens are unknown. Study-wide results and limits: TRB CDR3s were more hydrophobic in CXCR3-positive than in CXCR3-negative naive cells.

Via 5' RACE with UMI labels, TRB cDNA libraries were prepared. TCRdb reworked the 5' RACE reads into one entry per CDR3 protein, no DNA. The sample holds over 50,000 distinct CDR3 sequences. Sequencing input: naive CXCR3+ CD8+ T cells from blood. Subset: CD45RO-CCR7+CD27+CD95- naive CD8+ T cells expressing CXCR3 (TNR3+). These receptors came from a human donor in good health. Some clones in this sample may be carry-over from other donors' samples.

The V and J genes are TRBV5-5 and TRBJ2-5. CDR3 size: 14 residues. Germline V gene data show CDR1 as SGHKS and CDR2 as YYEKEE (reference sequence). The CDR3 loop reads CASSLVANEETQYF.

J is TRBJ2-1 and V is TRBV4-1; TCRdb returns TRBD2, unconfirmable since there is no DNA. CDR3 size: 13 residues. CDR1 is MGHRA, CDR2 YSYEKL, per germline. CDR3 loop: CASSPVGYNEQFF.

The V and J genes are TRBV29-1 and TRBJ2-5; TCRdb's assignment of TRBD1 cannot be checked, as there is no DNA. Germline V gene lookup returns CDR1 SQVTM and CDR2 ANQGSEA. The CDR3 spans 14 residues. CDR3 sequence reads: CSVEGSGDFLAQYF.

The J gene is TRBJ2-7, the V gene TRBV6-6. The CDR3 spans 13 residues. Looked up from germline, CDR1 is MNHNY and CDR2 is SVGAGI (reference sequence). The CDR3 here is CASTQQGSYEQYF.

The chain employs TRBV4-3 and TRBJ2-1. The CDR3 length is 16 residues. In germline, CDR1 is LGHNA, CDR2 YSLEER. The CDR3 spells CASSQLTGGSYNEQFF.

The chain uses TRBV5-1 and TRBJ1-1; TCRdb returns TRBD1, unconfirmable since there is no DNA. Germline V gene lookup returns CDR1 SGHRS and CDR2 YFSETQ. This CDR3 has 15 residues. The CDR3 here is CASSLPRGKDDEAFF.

The genes are TRBV14 and TRBJ2-7; TCRdb selects TRBD2, and the lack of DNA leaves this call unchecked. This CDR3 spans 15 amino acids. Germline CDR1 and CDR2: SGHDN and FVKESK. This chain's CDR3 is CASSPPSGGTYEQYF.

This chain's CDR3 is CASSIKSTGRESEQYF. J is TRBJ2-7 and V is TRBV12-3 or TRBV12-4; TCRdb lists TRBD1, though no DNA is available to test this call. The CDR3 is 16 amino acids.

The chain couples TRBV20-1 to TRBJ2-5; without DNA, the TCRdb call of TRBD2 cannot be checked. CDR1 is DFQATT and CDR2 is SNEGSKA in the germline V gene (reference sequence). The CDR3 totals 12 residues. Here the CDR3 reads CSAPQEVETQYF.

The CDR3: CASRKGLAGTYNEQFF. This chain joins TRBV6-5 and TRBJ2-1; TCRdb proposes TRBD2, but this gene call is untestable without DNA. Germline values: CDR1 MNHEY, CDR2 SVGAGI. CDR3 length: 16 amino acids.

J is TRBJ2-5 and V is TRBV28. The CDR3 consists of 12 residues. CDR1 is MDHEN, CDR2 SYDVKM, per germline. The CDR3: CASSLRQETQYF.

The rearrangement uses TRBV6-6 and TRBJ2-1; TCRdb names TRBD2, which stays unverified in the absence of DNA. Germline V CDR1 and CDR2: MNHNY, SVGAGI (reference sequence). The CDR3 runs 16 residues. CDR3 residues: CASSYQAGGPNNEQFF.

This chain links TRBV2 with TRBJ1-1; TCRdb proposes TRBD1, but this gene call is untestable without DNA. Per the germline V gene, CDR1 is SNHLY and CDR2 is FYNNEI. The CDR3 has 14 residues. The CDR3 protein is CASSSHSGGGRAFF.

The chain joins TRBV6-2 or TRBV6-3 to TRBJ2-3; the D call from TCRdb, TRBD2, cannot be confirmed without DNA. In germline, CDR1 is MNHEY, CDR2 SVGEGT. This CDR3 is built from 14 residues. The CDR3 sequence: CAIGLLEQPHVDFF.

V is TRBV7-9 and J is TRBJ1-4. This CDR3 is 12 amino acids long. Germline lookup yields CDR1 SEHNR and CDR2 FQNEAQ (reference sequence). CDR3 loop: CASSLLKEKLFF.

The chain recombines TRBV12-3 or TRBV12-4 with TRBJ2-1; the TCRdb call, TRBD2, lacks DNA for checking. The CDR3 is 15 residues long. Here the CDR3 reads CASSWQGRVHNEQFF.

The V gene is TRBV27, the J gene TRBJ1-3; TCRdb reports TRBD1, a call that lacks DNA to check it against. The CDR3 runs to 18 residues. The germline V gene has CDR1 MNHEY and CDR2 SMNVEV (reference sequence). The CDR3: CASSLKGPGPGSGNTIYF.

This rearrangement joins TRBV7-6 to TRBJ2-7. The germline V gene has CDR1 SGHVS and CDR2 FNYEAQ. This CDR3 is built from 16 residues. This CDR3 reads CASSLGPSAATYEQYF.

The chain uses TRBV12-3 or TRBV12-4 and TRBJ2-2. The CDR3 totals 13 residues. The CDR3 spells CASSLQITGELFF.

V and J are TRBV7-6 and TRBJ2-7; there is no DNA to check the TCRdb D call of TRBD2. Germline V gene sequence: CDR1 SGHVS, CDR2 FNYEAQ. The CDR3 spans 14 residues. CDR3 loop: CASSWGGQYYEQYF.

CDR3: CASSLSRGREQYF. The chain carries TRBV4-3 and TRBJ2-7; TCRdb selects TRBD1, and the lack of DNA leaves this call unchecked. This CDR3 contains 13 residues. Germline CDR1 reads LGHNA; CDR2 reads YSLEER.

The chain combines TRBV4-3 with TRBJ2-1; TCRdb's assignment of TRBD2 cannot be checked, as there is no DNA. CDR3 length: 16 residues. Germline-derived CDR1 and CDR2 are LGHNA and YSLEER. The CDR3 region is CASSQDGLGGLNEQFF.

This chain links TRBV28 with TRBJ2-2; TCRdb indicates TRBD1, and absent DNA this call remains unverified. Germline loops: CDR1 MDHEN, CDR2 SYDVKM. The CDR3 contains 14 residues. CDR3 sequence reads: CASSLDRWTGELFF.

The CDR3 loop is CASSSRGPDTQYF. The gene calls are TRBV27 and TRBJ2-3; the D call of TRBD1 rests on TCRdb alone, since no DNA is present to check it. The germline gives CDR1 MNHEY, CDR2 SMNVEV (reference sequence). The CDR3 length is 13 residues.